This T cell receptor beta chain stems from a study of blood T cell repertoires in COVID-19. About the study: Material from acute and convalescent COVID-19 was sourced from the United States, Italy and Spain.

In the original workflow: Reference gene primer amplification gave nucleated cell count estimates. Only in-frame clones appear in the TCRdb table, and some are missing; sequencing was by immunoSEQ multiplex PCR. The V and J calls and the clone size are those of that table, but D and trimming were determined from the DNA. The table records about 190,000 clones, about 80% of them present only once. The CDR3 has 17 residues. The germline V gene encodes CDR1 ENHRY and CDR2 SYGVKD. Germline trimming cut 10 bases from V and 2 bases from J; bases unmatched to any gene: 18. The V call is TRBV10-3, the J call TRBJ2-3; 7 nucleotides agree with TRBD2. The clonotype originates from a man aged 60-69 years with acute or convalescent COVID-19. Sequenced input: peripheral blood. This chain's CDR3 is CATRWGPVGGNTDTQYF. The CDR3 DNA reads TGTGCCACCAGGTGGGGTCCCGTGGGGGGGAACACAGATACGCAGTATTTT.